This T cell receptor beta chain appears in the sequencing data of a study of blood T cell repertoires in COVID-19. Methods used by the authors: Using reference gene primer amplification, nucleated cell counts were estimated. This table comes from immunoSEQ multiplex PCR, and its TCRdb copy is limited to in-frame clones, with some not included. V and J calls and clone size come straight from that table; D and trimming were deduced from the DNA. The data hold 150,000 to 200,000 clones, with around nine tenths observed a single time. Germline V gene data show CDR1 as SGHTA and CDR2 as FQGNSA. The CDR3 extends over 13 amino acids. Trimming took 8 bases from V and 7 from J; bases not matched to a gene: 6.

The chain combines TRBV7-2 with TRBJ2-2; TRBD2 matches 8 bases. Sample: peripheral blood. The sequence was obtained from a man younger than 35 with active or convalescent COVID-19. The chain's CDR3 is CASGAGVVGELFF. The CDR3 nucleotides are TGTGCCAGCGGAGCGGGAGTCGTCGGGGAGCTGTTTTTT.